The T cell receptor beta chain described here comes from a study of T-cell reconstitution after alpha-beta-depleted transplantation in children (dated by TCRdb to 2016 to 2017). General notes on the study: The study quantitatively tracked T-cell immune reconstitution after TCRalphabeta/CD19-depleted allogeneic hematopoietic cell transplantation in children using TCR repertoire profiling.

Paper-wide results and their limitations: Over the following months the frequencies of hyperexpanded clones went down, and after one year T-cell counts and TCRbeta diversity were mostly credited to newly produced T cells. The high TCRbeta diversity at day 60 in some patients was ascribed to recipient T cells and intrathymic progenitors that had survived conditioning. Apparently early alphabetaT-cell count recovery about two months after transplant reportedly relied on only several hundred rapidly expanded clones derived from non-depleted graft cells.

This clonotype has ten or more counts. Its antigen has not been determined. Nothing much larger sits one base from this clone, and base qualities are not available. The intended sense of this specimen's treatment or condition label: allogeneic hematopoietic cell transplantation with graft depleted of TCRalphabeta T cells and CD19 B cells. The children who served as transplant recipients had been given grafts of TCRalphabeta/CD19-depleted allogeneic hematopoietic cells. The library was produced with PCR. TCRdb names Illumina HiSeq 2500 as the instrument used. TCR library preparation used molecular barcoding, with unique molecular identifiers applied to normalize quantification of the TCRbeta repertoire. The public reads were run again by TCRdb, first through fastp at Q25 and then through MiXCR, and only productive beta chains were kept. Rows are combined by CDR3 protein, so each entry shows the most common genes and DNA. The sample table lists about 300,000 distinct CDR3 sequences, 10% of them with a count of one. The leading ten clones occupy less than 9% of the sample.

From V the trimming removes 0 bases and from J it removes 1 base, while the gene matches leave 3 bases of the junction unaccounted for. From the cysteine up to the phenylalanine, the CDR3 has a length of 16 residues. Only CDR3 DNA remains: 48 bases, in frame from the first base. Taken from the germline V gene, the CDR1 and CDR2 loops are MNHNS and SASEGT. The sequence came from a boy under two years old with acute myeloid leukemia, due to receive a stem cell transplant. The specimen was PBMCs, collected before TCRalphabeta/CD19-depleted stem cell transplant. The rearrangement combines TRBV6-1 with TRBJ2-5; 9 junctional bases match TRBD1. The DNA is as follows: TGTGCCAGCAGTGAAGCGGGGACAGGGCCCCAAGAGACCCAGTACTTC. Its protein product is CASSEAGTGPQETQYF.